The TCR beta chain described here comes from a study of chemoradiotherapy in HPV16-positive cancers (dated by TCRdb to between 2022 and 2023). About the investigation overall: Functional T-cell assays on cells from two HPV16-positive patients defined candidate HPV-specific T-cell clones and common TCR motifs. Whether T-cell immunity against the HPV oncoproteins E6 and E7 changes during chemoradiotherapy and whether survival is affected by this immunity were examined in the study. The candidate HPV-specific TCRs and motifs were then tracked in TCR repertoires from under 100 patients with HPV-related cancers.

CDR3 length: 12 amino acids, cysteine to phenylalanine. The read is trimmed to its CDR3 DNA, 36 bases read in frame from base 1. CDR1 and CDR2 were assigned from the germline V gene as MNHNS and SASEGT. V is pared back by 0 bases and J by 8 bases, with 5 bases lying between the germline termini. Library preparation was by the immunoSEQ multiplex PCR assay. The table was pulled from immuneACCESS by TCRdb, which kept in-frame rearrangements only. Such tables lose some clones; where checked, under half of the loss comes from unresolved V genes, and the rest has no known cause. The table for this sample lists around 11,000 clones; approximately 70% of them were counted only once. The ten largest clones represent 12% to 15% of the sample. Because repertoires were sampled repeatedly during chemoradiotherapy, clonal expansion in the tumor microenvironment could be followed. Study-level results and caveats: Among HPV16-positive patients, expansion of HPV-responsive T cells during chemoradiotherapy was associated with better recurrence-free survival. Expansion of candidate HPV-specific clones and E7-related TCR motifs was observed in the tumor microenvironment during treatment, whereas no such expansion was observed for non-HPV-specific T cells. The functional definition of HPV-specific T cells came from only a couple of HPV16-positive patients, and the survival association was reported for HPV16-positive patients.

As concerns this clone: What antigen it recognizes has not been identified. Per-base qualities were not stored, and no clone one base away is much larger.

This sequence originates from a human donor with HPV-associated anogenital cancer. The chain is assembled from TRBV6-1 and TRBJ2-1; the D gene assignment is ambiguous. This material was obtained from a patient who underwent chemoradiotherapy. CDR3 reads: CASSEALDEQFF. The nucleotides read TGTGCCAGCAGTGAAGCGCTCGATGAGCAGTTCTTC.